Presented here are 6 T cell receptor beta chains from one specimen sequenced in a study of T-cell reconstitution after alpha-beta-depleted transplantation in children (TCRdb year 2016). Library preparation employed PCR. The sequencing machine was an Illumina HiSeq 2500. TCR library preparation used molecular barcoding, with unique molecular identifiers applied to normalize quantification of the TCRbeta repertoire. TCRdb reworked the public reads: Q25 trimming with fastp, MiXCR clone assembly, productive beta chains retained. Every entry covers one CDR3 protein and lists the most common genes and DNA from its rows. The sample table shows about 300,000 distinct CDR3 sequences, and around a tenth are seen once. The ten largest clones take up just under 7.5% of the sample. This specimen's treatment or condition label, interpreted: allogeneic hematopoietic cell transplantation with graft depleted of TCRalphabeta T cells and CD19 B cells.

The source was PBMCs, collected before TCRalphabeta/CD19-depleted stem cell transplant. All receptors derive from a boy less than two years old with acute myeloid leukemia, due to receive a stem cell transplant.

This clonotype was observed many times. This chain joins TRBV30 and TRBJ1-6, with a tentative D call TRBD1 (5 bases). With 0 bases removed from V and 7 bases from J, the gap between germline ends came to 19 bases. The CDR3 length is 17 residues. The germline V gene encodes CDR1 GTSNPN and CDR2 SVGIG (reference sequence). The CDR3 DNA reads TGTGCCTGGAGTGTACTGCGAGTGAGGGGAGGAAATTCACCCCTCCACTTT. Protein sequence: CAWSVLRVRGGNSPLHF. The entire variable domain, with the rest obtained from reference TRBV30 and TRBJ1-6, is as follows: SQTIHQWPATLVQPVGSPLSLECTVEGTSNPNLYWYRQAAGRGLQLLFYSVGIGQISSEVPQNLSASRPQDRQFILSSKKLLLSDSGFYLCAWSVLRVRGGNSPLHFGNGTRLTVT.

This clonotype came up a few times. The chain combines TRBV6-1 with TRBJ2-2, with 8 nucleotides matching TRBD1. The V gene's germline CDR1 is MNHNS and CDR2 SASEGT. There are 16 residues in the CDR3. V lost 6 bases, J lost 7 bases, and 13 bases stayed unmatched. DNA of the CDR3: TGTGCCAGCAGATTTCACGGCAGGGGGCCGCACGGGGAGCTGTTTTTT. Protein sequence: CASRFHGRGPHGELFF.

V is TRBV24-1 and J is TRBJ2-3; 7 bases align to TRBD2. CDR3 length: 18 residues. The germline gives CDR1 KGHDR, CDR2 SFDVKD. V dropped 0 bases and J dropped 2; count of bases not matched to a gene: 10. The chain's CDR3 is CATSDLGRGSGPTDTQYF. As DNA, the CDR3 is TGTGCCACCAGTGATTTGGGGCGCGGGAGCGGTCCCACAGATACGCAGTATTTT.

This clonotype was seen only a few times. This chain links TRBV28 with TRBJ1-6; 7 nucleotides line up with TRBD1. CDR1 is MDHEN, CDR2 SYDVKM, per germline. Unmatched junction bases numbered 4, after V lost 8 bases and J lost 3 bases. The CDR3 extends over 14 amino acids. CDR3 nucleotide sequence: TGTGCCAGCGGGACAGAAAGCTATAATTCACCCCTCCACTTT. Its protein product is CASGTESYNSPLHF.

About this clonotype: At one of its ends the junction is not consistent with the germline gene, which may arise from a read error. The V and J genes are TRBV5-1 and TRBJ1-4; TRBD1 matches at 9 bases. The CDR3 length is 17 residues. The germline V gene encodes CDR1 SGHRS and CDR2 YFSETQ. CDR3 region: CSSSHNRGQGTNEKLFF. For the CDR3, the DNA is TGCTCCAGCAGCCACAACAGGGGGCAAGGAACTAATGAAAAACTGTTTTTT.

There are many counts of this clonotype. The chain recombines TRBV12-3 or TRBV12-4 with TRBJ1-5; D unresolved. Between the trimmed V and J ends, which lost 1 base and 4 bases, there was a span of 14 bases. The CDR3 is made up of 16 amino acids. Here the CDR3 DNA reads TGTGCCAGCAGTTTAGGAGAGACATCCCTAAATCAGCCCCAGCATTTT. Translated: CASSLGETSLNQPQHF.